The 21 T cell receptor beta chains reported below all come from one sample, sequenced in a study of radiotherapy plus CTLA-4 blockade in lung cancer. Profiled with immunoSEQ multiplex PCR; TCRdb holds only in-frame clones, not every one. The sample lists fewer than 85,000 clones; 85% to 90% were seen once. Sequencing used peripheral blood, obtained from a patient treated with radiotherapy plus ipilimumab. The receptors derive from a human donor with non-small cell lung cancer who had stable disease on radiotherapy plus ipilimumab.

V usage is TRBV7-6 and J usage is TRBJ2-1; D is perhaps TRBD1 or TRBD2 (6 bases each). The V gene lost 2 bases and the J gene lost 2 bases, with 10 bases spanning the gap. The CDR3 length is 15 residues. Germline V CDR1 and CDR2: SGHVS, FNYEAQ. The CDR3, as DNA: TGTGCCAGCAGCTTACTAGGGGGGACCTACAATGAGCAGTTCTTC. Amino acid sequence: CASSLLGGTYNEQFF.

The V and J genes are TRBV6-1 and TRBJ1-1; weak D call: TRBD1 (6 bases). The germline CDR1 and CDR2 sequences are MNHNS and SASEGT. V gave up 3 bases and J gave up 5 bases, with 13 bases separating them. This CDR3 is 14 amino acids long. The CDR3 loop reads CASSEPGRGTEAFF. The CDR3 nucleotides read TGTGCCAGCAGTGAGCCGGGAAGGGGGACTGAAGCTTTCTTT.

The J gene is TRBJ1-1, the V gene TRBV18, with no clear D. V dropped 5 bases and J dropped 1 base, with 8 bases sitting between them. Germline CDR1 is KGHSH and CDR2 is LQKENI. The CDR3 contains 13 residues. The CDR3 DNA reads TGTGCCAGCTCATTATCGGGGAACACTGAAGCTTTCTTT. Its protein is CASSLSGNTEAFF.

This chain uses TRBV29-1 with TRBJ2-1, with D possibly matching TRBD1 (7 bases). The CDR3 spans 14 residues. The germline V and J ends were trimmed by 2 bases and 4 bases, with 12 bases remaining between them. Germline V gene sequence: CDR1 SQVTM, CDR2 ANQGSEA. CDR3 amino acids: CSVEWQGGYNEQFF. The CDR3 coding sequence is TGCAGCGTTGAATGGCAGGGGGGTTACAATGAGCAGTTCTTC.

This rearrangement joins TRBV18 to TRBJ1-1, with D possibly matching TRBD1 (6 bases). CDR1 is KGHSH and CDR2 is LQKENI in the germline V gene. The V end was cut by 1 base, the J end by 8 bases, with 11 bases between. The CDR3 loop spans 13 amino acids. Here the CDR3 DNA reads TGTGCCAGCTCACCACGGGGGGCAGCCGAAGCTTTCTTT. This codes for CASSPRGAAEAFF. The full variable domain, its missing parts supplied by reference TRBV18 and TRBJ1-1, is NAGVMQNPRHLVRRRGQEARLRCSPMKGHSHVYWYRQLPEEGLKFMVYLQKENIIDESGMPKERFSAEFPKEGPSILRIQQVVRGDSAAYFCASSPRGAAEAFFGQGTRLTVV.

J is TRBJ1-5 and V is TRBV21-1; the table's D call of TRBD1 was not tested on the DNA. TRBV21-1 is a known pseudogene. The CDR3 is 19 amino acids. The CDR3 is CASSKGRTGDHYSNQPQHF. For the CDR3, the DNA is TGTGCCAGCAGCAAAGGTAGGACAGGCGACCATTATAGCAATCAGCCCCAGCATTTT.

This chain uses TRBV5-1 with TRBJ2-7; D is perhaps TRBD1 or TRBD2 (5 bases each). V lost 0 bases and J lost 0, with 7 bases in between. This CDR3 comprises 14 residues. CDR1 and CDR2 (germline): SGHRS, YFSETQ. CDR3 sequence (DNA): TGCGCCAGCAGCTTGGGGGACGGCTCCTACGAGCAGTACTTC. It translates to CASSLGDGSYEQYF.

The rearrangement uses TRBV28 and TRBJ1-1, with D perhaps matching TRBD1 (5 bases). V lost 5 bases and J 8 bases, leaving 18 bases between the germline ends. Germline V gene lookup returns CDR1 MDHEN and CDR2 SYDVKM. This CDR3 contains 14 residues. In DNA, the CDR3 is TGTGCCAGCAGTACTGAAGGGACCGTAGGAGAAGCTTTCTTT. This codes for CASSTEGTVGEAFF.

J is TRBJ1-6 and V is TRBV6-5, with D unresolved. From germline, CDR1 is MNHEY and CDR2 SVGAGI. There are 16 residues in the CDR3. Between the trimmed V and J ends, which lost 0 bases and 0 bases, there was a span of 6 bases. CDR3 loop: CASSYSFGSYNSPLHF. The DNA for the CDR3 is TGTGCCAGCAGTTACTCTTTCGGCTCCTATAATTCACCCCTCCACTTT.

Here the CDR3 DNA reads TGTGCCAGCAGCCCAGGGACAGGGGGCAGTGAGCAGTTCTTC. Its translation: CASSPGTGGSEQFF. The rearrangement uses TRBV11-2 and TRBJ2-1; 12 bases match TRBD1. CDR1 and CDR2 (germline): SGHAT, FQNNGV. The CDR3 loop spans 14 amino acids. V lost 5 bases to trimming and J lost 9 bases; unmatched junction nucleotides: 5.

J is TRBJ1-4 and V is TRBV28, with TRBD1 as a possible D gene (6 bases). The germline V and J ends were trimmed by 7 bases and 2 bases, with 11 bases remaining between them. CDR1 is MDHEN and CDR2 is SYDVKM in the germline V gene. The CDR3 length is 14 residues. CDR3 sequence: CASKRRGTNEKLFF. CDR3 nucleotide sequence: TGTGCCAGCAAACGCAGGGGTACTAATGAAAAACTGTTTTTT.

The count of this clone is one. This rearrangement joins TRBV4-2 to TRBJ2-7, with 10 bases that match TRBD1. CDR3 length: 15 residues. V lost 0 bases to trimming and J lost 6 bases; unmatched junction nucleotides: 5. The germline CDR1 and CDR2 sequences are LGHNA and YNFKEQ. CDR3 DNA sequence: TGTGCCAGCAGCCAAGACGAGGGACAGGGGTCCGAGCAGTACTTC. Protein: CASSQDEGQGSEQYF.

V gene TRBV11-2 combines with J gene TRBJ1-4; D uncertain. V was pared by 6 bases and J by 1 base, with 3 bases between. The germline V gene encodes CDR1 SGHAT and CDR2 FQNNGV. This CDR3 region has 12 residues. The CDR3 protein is CASRKTNEKLFF. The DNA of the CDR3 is TGTGCCAGCAGGAAAACTAATGAAAAACTGTTTTTT.

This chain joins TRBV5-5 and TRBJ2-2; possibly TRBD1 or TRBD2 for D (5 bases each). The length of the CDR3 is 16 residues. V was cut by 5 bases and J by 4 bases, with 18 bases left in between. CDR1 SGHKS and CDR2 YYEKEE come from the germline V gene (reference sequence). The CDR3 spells CASSWGPSKGTGELFF. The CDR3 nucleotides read TGTGCCAGCAGTTGGGGACCGTCCAAAGGCACCGGGGAGCTGTTTTTT.

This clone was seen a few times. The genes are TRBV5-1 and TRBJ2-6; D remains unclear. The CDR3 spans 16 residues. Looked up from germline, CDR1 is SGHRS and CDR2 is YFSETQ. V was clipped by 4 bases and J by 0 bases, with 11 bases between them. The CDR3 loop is CASSLDVSSGANVLTF. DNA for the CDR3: TGCGCCAGCAGCCTGGACGTTAGCTCTGGGGCCAACGTCCTGACTTTC.

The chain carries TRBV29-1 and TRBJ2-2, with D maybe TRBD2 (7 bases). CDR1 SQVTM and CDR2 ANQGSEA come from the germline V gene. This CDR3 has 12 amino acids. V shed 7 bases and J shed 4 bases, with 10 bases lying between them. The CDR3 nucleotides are TGCAGCGGAGGGGGGGCCACCGGGGAGCTGTTTTTT. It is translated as CSGGGATGELFF.

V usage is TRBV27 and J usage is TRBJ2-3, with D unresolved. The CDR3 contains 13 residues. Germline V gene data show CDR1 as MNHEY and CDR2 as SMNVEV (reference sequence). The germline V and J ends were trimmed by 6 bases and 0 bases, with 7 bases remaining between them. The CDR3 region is CASRHDSTDTQYF. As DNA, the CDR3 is TGTGCCAGCAGACACGACAGCACAGATACGCAGTATTTT.

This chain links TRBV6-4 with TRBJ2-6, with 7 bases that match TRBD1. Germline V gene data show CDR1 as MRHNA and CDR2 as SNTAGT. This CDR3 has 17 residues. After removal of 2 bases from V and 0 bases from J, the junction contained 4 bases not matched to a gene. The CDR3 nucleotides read TGTGCCAGCAGTGACGGACAGGTTTTCTCTGGGGCCAACGTCCTGACTTTC. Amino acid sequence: CASSDGQVFSGANVLTF.

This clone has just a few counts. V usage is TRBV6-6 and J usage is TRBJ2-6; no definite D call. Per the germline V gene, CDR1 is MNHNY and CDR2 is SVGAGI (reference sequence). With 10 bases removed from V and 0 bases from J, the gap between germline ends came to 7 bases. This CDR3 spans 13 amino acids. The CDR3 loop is CATTISGANVLTF. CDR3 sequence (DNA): TGTGCCACCACGATCTCTGGGGCCAACGTCCTGACTTTC.

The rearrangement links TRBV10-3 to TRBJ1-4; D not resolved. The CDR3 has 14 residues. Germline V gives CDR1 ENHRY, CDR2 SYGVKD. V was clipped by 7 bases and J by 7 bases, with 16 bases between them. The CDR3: CAITRTPGIEKLFF. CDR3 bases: TGTGCCATCACCCGGACGCCGGGAATTGAAAAACTGTTTTTT.

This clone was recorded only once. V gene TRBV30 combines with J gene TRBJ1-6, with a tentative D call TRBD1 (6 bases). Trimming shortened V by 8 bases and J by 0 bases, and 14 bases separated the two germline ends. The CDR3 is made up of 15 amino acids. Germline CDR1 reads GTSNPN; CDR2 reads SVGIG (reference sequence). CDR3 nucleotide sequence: TGTGCCCGCCGGACAGACAACTCCTATAATTCACCCCTCCACTTT. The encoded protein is CARRTDNSYNSPLHF. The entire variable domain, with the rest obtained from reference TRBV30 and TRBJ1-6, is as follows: SQTIHQWPATLVQPVGSPLSLECTVEGTSNPNLYWYRQAAGRGLQLLFYSVGIGQISSEVPQNLSASRPQDRQFILSSKKLLLSDSGFYLCARRTDNSYNSPLHFGNGTRLTVT.